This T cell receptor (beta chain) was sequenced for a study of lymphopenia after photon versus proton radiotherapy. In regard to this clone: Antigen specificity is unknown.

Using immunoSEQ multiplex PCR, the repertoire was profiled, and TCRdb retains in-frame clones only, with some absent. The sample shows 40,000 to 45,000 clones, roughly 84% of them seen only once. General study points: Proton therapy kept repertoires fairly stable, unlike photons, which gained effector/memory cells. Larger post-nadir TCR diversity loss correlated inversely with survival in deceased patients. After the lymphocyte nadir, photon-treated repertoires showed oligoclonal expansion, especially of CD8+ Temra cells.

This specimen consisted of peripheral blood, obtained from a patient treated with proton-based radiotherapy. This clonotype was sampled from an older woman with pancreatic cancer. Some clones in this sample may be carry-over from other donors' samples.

In nucleotides, the CDR3 is TGTGCCAGCACGGGTGGCGCTAGCGGCTACTACAATGAGCAGTTCTTC. This codes for CASTGGASGYYNEQFF. The rearrangement links TRBV6-6 to TRBJ2-1; TRBD2 agrees at 7 bases. CDR1 is MNHNY, CDR2 SVGAGI, per germline (reference sequence). Trimming cost V 7 bases and J 3 bases; bases outside gene matches: 12. The CDR3 has 16 residues.